This T cell receptor beta chain was sequenced in a study of blood T cell repertoires in COVID-19 (dated by TCRdb to the early 2020s). Broadly, across the study: Samples from collaborators originated in the United States, Italy and Spain and spanned both the acute and convalescent phases of COVID-19. The material from the prospective study consisted of cDNA or gDNA derived from T cells, B-cell-depleted T cells, or PBMCs. Deeply sampled blood TCRbeta repertoires from subjects exposed to, actively infected with, or recovered from COVID-19 were included in the dataset. The repertoires were released in a freely available public database intended as a resource for research on the immune response to SARS-CoV-2. The samples were drawn from two sources: the first 160 participants of the ongoing ImmuneRACE study, and approximately 1,300 subjects contributed by 6 global collaborators. Nearly every sample came with metadata listing a de-identified subject ID, COVID-19 status, age in years and sex. HLA class I and class II types, where available, came from metadata supplied by the sample provider rather than from assay-based typing.

Study-wide conclusions, independent of this receptor: The quantity of clinical and demographic metadata differed by source and by participant and was supplied without curation.

The immunoSEQ Assay, a bias-controlled multiplex PCR, was used to amplify TCRbeta CDR3 regions from genomic DNA. As for the original processing: Within the assay, amplification of reference gene primers was used to estimate how many nucleated cells each sample contained. To quantify the absolute abundance of each unique TCRbeta CDR3 rearrangement, sequence reads were collapsed and filtered. For each sample, productive Simpson clonality was calculated as the square root of Simpson's diversity index across productive rearrangements. This is the immuneACCESS table as TCRdb keeps it, with only in-frame sequences that have V and J called. A part of the clones is gone; compared with another copy, unresolved V genes explain less than half, and the rest is unexplained. From that table come the V and J calls and clone size; the DNA was used to work out D and trimming. The table for this sample lists about 280,000 clones; about nine tenths of them were counted only once. Clones ranked in the top ten supply approximately 0.85% of the sample.

Another Seattle source contributed samples from volunteer blood donors who had recovered from COVID-19. Collaborating institutions collected whole blood in K2EDTA tubes following their own protocols. For TCRbeta analysis, collaborators shipped samples as frozen whole blood, isolated PBMCs, or DNA extracted from either of those sample types. CDR1 KGHSH and CDR2 LQKENI were looked up in the germline V gene. For this chain, trimming is 4 bases at the V end and 4 bases at the J end, and the number of junction bases without a gene match is 17. Inclusive of the bounding cysteine and phenylalanine, the CDR3 is 18 residues long. Just CDR3 DNA is preserved here, 54 bases in frame from base 1. This clone has only one observation. Which antigen it targets is not known. Base qualities are not recorded, but no much larger clone differs from it by a single base.

The source of this sequence is a woman in her thirties or forties who had recovered from COVID-19. Recombination joined TRBV18 with TRBJ2-3, with 7 junctional bases fitting TRBD2. The source material was peripheral blood. The sequenced DNA: TGTGCCAGCTCACGAATCCCCTCGACTAGCCGGTTCGCAGATACGCAGTATTTT. Its coded protein is CASSRIPSTSRFADTQYF.